Listed here are 28 T cell receptor beta chains from one sample, sequenced in a study of T cells after yellow fever vaccination. MiXCR, run by TCRdb on the 5' RACE reads, gives a single entry per CDR3 protein. Of hundreds of thousands of distinct CDR3 sequences in the sample, roughly 13% are singletons; the top ten hold more than 13%. This specimen was PBMCs, taken on the day of the yellow fever booster vaccination. The receptors were gathered from a man aged 25 to 40 who received the YFV17D yellow fever vaccine.

This chain uses TRBV11-2 with TRBJ2-1; D is undetermined. Trimming left V 0 bases short and J 12 bases short, with 12 bases between. Germline V gives CDR1 SGHAT, CDR2 FQNNGV. CDR3 length: 13 residues. In DNA form, the CDR3 reads TGTGCCAGCAGCTTAGAACGAGACCCCCGGCAGTTCTTC. It is translated as CASSLERDPRQFF. Filled out from reference TRBV11-2 and TRBJ2-1, the complete variable domain reads EAGVAQSPRYKIIEKRQSVAFWCNPISGHATLYWYQQILGQGPKLLIQFQNNGVVDDSQLPKDRFSAERLKGVDSTLKIQPAKLEDSAVYLCASSLERDPRQFFGPGTRLTVL.

The chain employs TRBV12-5 and TRBJ2-1, with TRBD1 as a possible D gene (5 bases). Trimming left V 3 bases short and J 8 bases short, with 20 bases between. The V gene's germline CDR1 is LGHNT and CDR2 FRNRAP. The CDR3 is 16 residues long. This chain's CDR3 is CASGFFIGQGYYEQFF. CDR3 nucleotides: TGTGCTAGTGGTTTCTTCATCGGCCAGGGATACTATGAGCAGTTCTTC.

V and J are TRBV11-2 and TRBJ2-4; TRBD2 matches 11 bases. Trimming took 3 bases from V and 1 from J; bases not matched to a gene: 8. Germline V lookup: CDR1 SGHAT, CDR2 FQNNGV. The CDR3 has 18 residues. CDR3 in amino acids: CASSFLAGGIKAKNIQYF. CDR3 nucleotides: TGTGCCAGCAGCTTTTTAGCGGGAGGGATTAAGGCCAAAAACATTCAGTACTTC.

This clonotype was seen a few times. V is TRBV11-2 and J is TRBJ2-7; 9 nucleotides match TRBD2. Germline V CDR1 and CDR2: SGHAT, FQNNGV. The junction had 9 bases not matched to a gene; V was cut back by 4 bases and J by 5 bases. The CDR3 extends over 15 amino acids. CDR3 bases: TGTGCCAGCAGCTCTACTCCACTAGCGGGTGACGAGCAGTACTTC. It is translated as CASSSTPLAGDEQYF.

Worth noting for this clonotype: At one boundary the junction diverges from the germline segment, which might be a read error. This rearrangement joins TRBV7-9 to TRBJ1-4; tentative D call: TRBD1 (6 bases). The CDR3 is made up of 15 amino acids. CDR1 and CDR2 (germline): SEHNR, FQNEAQ (reference sequence). CDR3 amino acids: CASSLETGQNEKLSF. The CDR3 DNA follows: TGTGCCAGCAGCTTAGAGACAGGACAAAATGAAAAACTGTCTTTT.

This clonotype was observed a few times. The chain is built from TRBV19 and TRBJ2-3, with D hard to call. The V and J ends lost 6 bases and 0 bases respectively, with 7 bases between them. CDR3 length: 13 amino acids. Germline V lookup: CDR1 LNHDA, CDR2 SQIVND (reference sequence). CDR3 nucleotides: TGTGCCAGTAGGGACCTAAGCACAGATACGCAGTATTTT. It codes for CASRDLSTDTQYF.

This rearrangement joins TRBV10-3 to TRBJ2-2; unclear D gene. The length of the CDR3 is 13 residues. Looked up from germline, CDR1 is ENHRY and CDR2 is SYGVKD. The V and J ends lost 2 bases and 5 bases respectively, with 6 bases between them. The CDR3 region has the DNA TGTGCCATCAGTGAGGGAGAAACCGGGGAGCTGTTTTTT. Residues: CAISEGETGELFF.

The table lists this clonotype with a few counts. This rearrangement joins TRBV20-1 to TRBJ2-7; D gene unclear. Per the germline V gene, CDR1 is DFQATT and CDR2 is SNEGSKA (reference sequence). The germline V and J ends were trimmed by 6 bases and 7 bases, with 16 bases remaining between them. The CDR3 totals 12 residues. CDR3 nucleotide sequence: TGCAGTGCGGTGAAGCTAGACACGGAGCAGTACTTC. It translates to CSAVKLDTEQYF.

V gene TRBV20-1 combines with J gene TRBJ2-3; no clear D gene. Germline V gene data show CDR1 as DFQATT and CDR2 as SNEGSKA (reference sequence). The germline V and J ends were trimmed by 3 bases and 4 bases, with 11 bases remaining between them. The CDR3 loop spans 13 amino acids. The CDR3 DNA reads TGCAGTGCTAGGGATCCGCGTGCAGATACGCAGTATTTT. It encodes CSARDPRADTQYF.

This chain links TRBV15 with TRBJ2-7, with 8 bases identical to TRBD1. V lost 2 bases and J lost 4; bases outside the gene matches: 7. The CDR3 consists of 15 residues. Looked up from germline, CDR1 is LNHNV and CDR2 is YYDKDF (reference sequence). The CDR3 region has the DNA TGTGCCACCAGCAGACCGACAGGGGTAGGTTACGAGCAGTACTTC. Translation: CATSRPTGVGYEQYF.

This clonotype was seen a few times. The J gene is TRBJ1-6, the V gene TRBV12-3 or TRBV12-4; D gene unclear. The V gene lost 1 base and the J gene lost 7 bases, with 8 bases spanning the gap. This CDR3 comprises 14 residues. In DNA, the CDR3 is TGTGCCAGCAGTTTAGACAGAACCAATTCACCCCTCCACTTT. Protein sequence: CASSLDRTNSPLHF.

The chain carries TRBV7-2 and TRBJ2-5, with D perhaps TRBD1 or TRBD2 (5 bases each). V lost 5 bases and J 4 bases, leaving 20 bases between the germline ends. The CDR3 runs 16 residues. Germline loops: CDR1 SGHTA, CDR2 FQGNSA. CDR3 loop: CASSPRGRGTGETQYF. In DNA form, the CDR3 reads TGTGCCAGCAGCCCCCGAGGACGGGGAACAGGAGAGACCCAGTACTTC.

This clonotype was observed a few times. The chain links TRBV5-1 to TRBJ1-5; D is unclear. The V gene lost 0 bases and the J gene lost 5 bases, with 9 bases spanning the gap. CDR3 length: 14 amino acids. The germline V gene encodes CDR1 SGHRS and CDR2 YFSETQ. The CDR3 DNA is TGCGCCAGCAGCTTGGGGGCAACAGATCAGCCCCAGCATTTT. Encoded protein: CASSLGATDQPQHF.

The table lists this clonotype with a few counts. The chain has TRBV5-1 and TRBJ2-1, with D maybe TRBD2 (5 bases). This CDR3 contains 15 residues. Trimming left V 2 bases short and J 3 bases short, with 12 bases between. The V gene's germline CDR1 is SGHRS and CDR2 YFSETQ. The CDR3 nucleotides are TGCGCCAGCAGCTTTGAGGGAGAAAACTACAATGAGCAGTTCTTC. Translated, it gives CASSFEGENYNEQFF.

V is TRBV12-3 or TRBV12-4 and J is TRBJ2-7; D might be TRBD2 (5 bases). With 1 base removed from V and 6 bases from J, the gap between germline ends came to 22 bases. The CDR3 spans 17 residues. The CDR3 protein is CASSLEDGITSYREQYF. DNA of the CDR3: TGTGCCAGCAGTTTAGAGGATGGAATCACTAGTTATCGCGAGCAGTACTTC.

This clonotype was seen a few times. The CDR3 loop is CATSDPQGRGGRNNEQFF. CDR3 nucleotide sequence: TGTGCCACCAGTGATCCTCAAGGGCGGGGAGGTCGGAACAATGAGCAGTTCTTC. The chain has TRBV24-1 and TRBJ2-1; a weak D match, TRBD2 (6 bases). The length of the CDR3 is 18 residues. Trimming took 3 bases from V and 5 from J, leaving 22 bases between them. Germline-derived CDR1 and CDR2 are KGHDR and SFDVKD.

In this sample, this clonotype turned up a few times. The chain employs TRBV29-1 and TRBJ2-1; D gene uncertain. The length of the CDR3 is 11 residues. The germline gives CDR1 SQVTM, CDR2 ANQGSEA. Trimming pared 6 bases from V and 8 bases from J, leaving 11 bases between. CDR3 sequence (DNA): TGCAGCGTAGGACGAGAACATGAGCAGTTCTTC. Protein product: CSVGREHEQFF.

The chain couples TRBV10-3 to TRBJ1-1; D not certain. The CDR3 loop spans 16 amino acids. The V gene lost 0 bases and the J gene lost 0 bases, with 11 bases spanning the gap. CDR1 and CDR2 (germline): ENHRY, SYGVKD. The CDR3 region has the DNA TGTGCCATCAGTGAGTCGATGGGGATTATGAACACTGAAGCTTTCTTT. Translated, it gives CAISESMGIMNTEAFF.

The chain links TRBV20-1 to TRBJ2-1; 8 bases agree with TRBD2. The V gene's germline CDR1 is DFQATT and CDR2 SNEGSKA (reference sequence). The J segment lost 5 bases and the V segment lost 6 bases, leaving 9 bases of the junction unmatched. This CDR3 has 14 amino acids. The CDR3 protein is CSAISGRKDNEQFF. CDR3 nucleotide sequence: TGCAGTGCGATAAGCGGGAGAAAAGACAATGAGCAGTTCTTC.

There are a few counts of this clonotype. The J gene is TRBJ2-5, the V gene TRBV5-1; TRBD1 agrees at 9 bases. The CDR3 extends over 15 amino acids. Trimming removed 3 bases from V and 5 bases from J; junction bases left unmatched: 8. Germline V gene sequence: CDR1 SGHRS, CDR2 YFSETQ. CDR3 sequence reads: CASSSGTGQWETQYF. The CDR3 DNA sequence: TGCGCCAGCAGCTCGGGGACAGGGCAGTGGGAGACCCAGTACTTC. The full variable domain, completed using reference TRBV5-1 and TRBJ2-5, is KAGVTQTPRYLIKTRGQQVTLSCSPISGHRSVSWYQQTPGQGLQFLFEYFSETQRNKGNFPGRFSGRQFSNSRSEMNVSTLELGDSALYLCASSSGTGQWETQYFGPGTRLLVL.

The rearrangement links TRBV3-1 to TRBJ2-2; possibly TRBD1 or TRBD2 for D (5 bases each). CDR1 is LGHDT and CDR2 is YNNKEL in the germline V gene (reference sequence). Trimming took 3 bases from V and 1 from J, leaving 12 bases between them. The CDR3 covers 16 residues. The CDR3 region has the DNA TGTGCCAGCAGCCATCCCCCGGGACGGAACACCGGGGAGCTGTTTTTT. It yields the protein CASSHPPGRNTGELFF.

This clonotype was counted a few times. The chain carries TRBV20-1 and TRBJ2-2; possibly TRBD1 or TRBD2 for D (5 bases each). CDR1 is DFQATT, CDR2 SNEGSKA, per germline (reference sequence). The CDR3 extends over 13 amino acids. The V end was cut by 5 bases, the J end by 6 bases, with 13 bases between. In DNA, the CDR3 is TGCAGTGCTTCCTTCGGGGCGGCCGGGGAGCTGTTTTTT. This encodes CSASFGAAGELFF.

This clonotype appeared many times. V and J are TRBV10-3 and TRBJ2-5; the D gene could be TRBD1 or TRBD2 (5 bases each). Trimming took 0 bases from V and 2 from J, leaving 10 bases between them. This CDR3 spans 15 amino acids. CDR1 and CDR2 from the germline V gene are ENHRY and SYGVKD. CDR3 DNA: TGTGCCATCAGTGAGTCGAATGGGGGACAAGAGACCCAGTACTTC. Protein product: CAISESNGGQETQYF.

This clonotype was detected only once. DNA for the CDR3: TGTGCCAGCAGCGATTACGGAGAGACCCAGTACTTC. Encoded protein: CASSDYGETQYF. The chain employs TRBV5-6 and TRBJ2-5; D remains unclear. The length of the CDR3 is 12 residues. The germline gives CDR1 SGHDT, CDR2 YYEEEE. Trimming pared 4 bases from V and 4 bases from J, leaving 8 bases between.

This clonotype turned up a few times. The V gene is TRBV14, the J gene TRBJ1-2; D is perhaps TRBD1 (5 bases). The V end was cut by 4 bases, the J end by 10 bases, with 16 bases between. Germline-derived CDR1 and CDR2 are SGHDN and FVKESK. This CDR3 has 13 amino acids. Here the CDR3 reads CASSPKIATVYTF. The CDR3 DNA is TGTGCCAGCAGCCCCAAAATCGCGACAGTCTACACCTTC.

This clonotype was recorded a few times. This chain connects TRBV9 to TRBJ2-1; 9 positions agree with TRBD2. This CDR3 is built from 16 residues. CDR1 and CDR2 from the germline V gene are SGDLS and YYNGEE. Germline trimming cut 0 bases from V and 7 bases from J; bases unmatched to any gene: 8. CDR3 sequence: CASSVGGGRGINEQFF. CDR3 DNA sequence: TGTGCCAGCAGCGTAGGAGGCGGGAGGGGGATTAATGAGCAGTTCTTC.

The chain joins TRBV6-4 to TRBJ2-7; the D is unclear. The length of the CDR3 is 16 residues. In germline, CDR1 is MRHNA, CDR2 SNTAGT. The V gene lost 6 bases and the J gene lost 2 bases, with 20 bases spanning the gap. This CDR3 is CASRPPSSPGPYEQYF. The CDR3 DNA reads TGTGCCAGCAGACCGCCATCCTCGCCTGGGCCCTACGAGCAGTACTTC.

The chain combines TRBV20-1 with TRBJ2-1; 14 bases match TRBD2. The germline CDR1 and CDR2 sequences are DFQATT and SNEGSKA (reference sequence). The CDR3 length is 16 residues. The junction had 11 bases not matched to a gene; V was cut back by 5 bases and J by 8 bases. CDR3 protein: CSADRAGTSGSDEQFF. The DNA for the CDR3 is TGCAGTGCTGATCGAGCCGGGACTAGCGGGAGCGATGAGCAGTTCTTC.